The clone carrying this T cell receptor (beta chain) was counted ten times or more. The antigen is not known. This entry is derived from a study of neurological immune-mediated disorders. The overall study: For the 35 or so multiple sclerosis patients, the disease was relapsing-remitting in some 31 and secondary progressive in 3. Study-level findings and limits: Private repertoires in all groups were suggested by the finding that expanded clones across subjects shared no CDR3 amino acid sequences.

The unsorted libraries had their origin in 2 million PBMCs stored at -80 C. Trimming took 2 bases from V and 5 from J, leaving 9 bases between them. In germline, CDR1 is SEHNR, CDR2 FQNEAQ (reference sequence). The CDR3 is made up of 13 amino acids. Template-switch 5'RACE cDNA synthesis added a 10-nucleotide unique molecular identifier. TCRdb reanalysed the 5' RACE reads using MiXCR and keeps one entry per CDR3 protein. Among about 35,000 distinct CDR3 sequences listed, 3.5% to 4% were seen once. Sequenced: PBMCs. The TCR originated in a man in his thirties or forties with multiple sclerosis. This rearrangement joins TRBV7-9 to TRBJ2-5; no reliable D call. CDR3 loop: CASSLTGVETQYF. Written as DNA, the CDR3 is TGTGCCAGCAGCTTAACGGGCGTGGAGACCCAGTACTTC.